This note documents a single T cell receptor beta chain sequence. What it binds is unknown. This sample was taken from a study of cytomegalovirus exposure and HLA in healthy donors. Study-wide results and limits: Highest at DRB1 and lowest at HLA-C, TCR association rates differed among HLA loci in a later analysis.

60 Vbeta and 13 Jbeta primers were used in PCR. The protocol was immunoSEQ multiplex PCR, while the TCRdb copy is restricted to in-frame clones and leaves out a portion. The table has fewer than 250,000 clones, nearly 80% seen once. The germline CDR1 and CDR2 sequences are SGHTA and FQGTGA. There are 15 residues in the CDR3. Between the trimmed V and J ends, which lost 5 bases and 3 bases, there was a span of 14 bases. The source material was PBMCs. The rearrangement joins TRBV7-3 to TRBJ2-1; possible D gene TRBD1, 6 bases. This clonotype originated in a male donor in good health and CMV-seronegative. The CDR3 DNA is TGTGCCAGCAGCAAAAACCCGGACAGCTACAATGAGCAGTTCTTC. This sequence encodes CASSKNPDSYNEQFF.